These 27 T cell receptor beta chains were sequenced from one sample in a study of somatic mutations in cytotoxic T cells in rheumatoid arthritis. TCRdb keeps only in-frame clones here, not all; method: immunoSEQ multiplex PCR. The profile shows some 11,000 clones, 55% to 85% of them singletons. Sample: CD8+ T cells sorted from blood. Receptors originate from an adult with rheumatoid arthritis.

The chain joins TRBV11-2 to TRBJ2-7, with TRBD1 as a possible D gene (5 bases). Germline lookup yields CDR1 SGHAT and CDR2 FQNNGV. CDR3 length: 15 residues. Trimming took 1 base from V and 3 from J, leaving 13 bases between them. The CDR3: CASSLGAGRGYEQYF. CDR3 sequence (DNA): TGTGCCAGCAGCTTAGGTGCAGGGCGAGGCTACGAGCAGTACTTC.

The rearrangement uses TRBV13 and TRBJ2-1, with TRBD2 matching over 15 bases. From germline, CDR1 is PRHDT and CDR2 FYEKMQ (reference sequence). The CDR3 is made up of 16 amino acids. V was clipped by 2 bases and J by 9 bases; unmatched bases: 5. The CDR3 reads CASSLSGLAGGGEQFF. CDR3 in DNA: TGTGCCAGCAGCTTATCCGGACTAGCGGGGGGGGGTGAGCAGTTCTTC. Complete variable domain (other parts from reference TRBV13 and TRBJ2-1): AAGVIQSPRHLIKEKRETATLKCYPIPRHDTVYWYQQGPGQDPQFLISFYEKMQSDKGSIPDRFSAQQFSDYHSELNMSSLELGDSALYFCASSLSGLAGGGEQFFGPGTRLTVL.

CDR3 protein: CASSLRDSEQFF. The CDR3 region has the DNA TGCGCCAGCAGCTTGAGGGACAGCGAGCAGTTCTTC. The rearrangement uses TRBV5-1 and TRBJ2-1, with 7 bases that match TRBD1. The CDR3 length is 12 residues. The V and J ends lost 1 base and 10 bases, in that order; junction bases with no gene match: 2. Germline V gene sequence: CDR1 SGHRS, CDR2 YFSETQ.

This rearrangement joins TRBV27 to TRBJ1-1, with D perhaps matching TRBD1 (5 bases). Germline V gene sequence: CDR1 MNHEY, CDR2 SMNVEV (reference sequence). V was cut by 3 bases and J by 5 bases, with 10 bases left in between. This CDR3 has 13 amino acids. CDR3 protein: CASSFPGSTEAFF. The CDR3 region has the DNA TGTGCCAGCAGTTTCCCAGGGAGTACTGAAGCTTTCTTT.

The chain joins TRBV28 to TRBJ2-1; 8 bases are a match to TRBD1. Trimming at V came to 6 bases and at J to 3 bases, leaving 10 bases not matched to a gene. Germline V gene lookup returns CDR1 MDHEN and CDR2 SYDVKM. The CDR3 has 16 residues. The CDR3 protein is CASRLGQENLYNEQFF. CDR3 nucleotides: TGTGCCAGCAGATTGGGACAGGAAAACCTCTACAATGAGCAGTTCTTC.

The chain uses TRBV5-1 and TRBJ2-7; 8 bases match TRBD1. The CDR3 length is 17 residues. V shed 0 bases, J shed 1 base, and the junction held 9 bases outside the gene matches. CDR1 is SGHRS, CDR2 YFSETQ, per germline. The CDR3 bases are TGCGCCAGCAGCTTGGATCTCCCTGGGACAGGATCCTACGAGCAGTACTTC. Amino acids: CASSLDLPGTGSYEQYF.

This chain links TRBV18 with TRBJ2-3; 13 nucleotides align to TRBD2. This CDR3 spans 18 amino acids. With 3 bases clipped from V and 2 bases from J, the junction kept 8 bases outside the gene matches. CDR1 is KGHSH, CDR2 LQKENI, per germline. The CDR3 sequence: CASSPTSGGGYVTDTQYF. The CDR3 coding sequence is TGTGCCAGCTCACCCACTAGCGGGGGGGGCTATGTCACAGATACGCAGTATTTT.

The count of this clone is one. This chain uses TRBV28 with TRBJ1-3; D is undetermined. The CDR3 has 13 amino acids. CDR1 and CDR2 from the germline V gene are MDHEN and SYDVKM. The V and J ends lost 6 bases and 4 bases respectively, with 10 bases between them. CDR3 in DNA: TGTGCCAGCAGCCCTGGTTGGGGAAACACCATATATTTT. It yields the protein CASSPGWGNTIYF.

The chain links TRBV27 to TRBJ2-7; D is possibly TRBD2 (6 bases). Trimming took 7 bases from V and 3 from J, leaving 22 bases between them. CDR1 and CDR2 from the germline V gene are MNHEY and SMNVEV (reference sequence). CDR3 size: 16 residues. DNA of the CDR3: TGTGCCAGCAAAGCCAGGAGGGCCCAGTGGGGCTACGAGCAGTACTTC. This gives the protein CASKARRAQWGYEQYF.

This rearrangement joins TRBV6-1 to TRBJ2-7; TRBD2 matches 7 bases. J lost 2 bases, V lost 2 bases, and 9 bases had no gene match. The length of the CDR3 is 16 residues. Germline CDR1 is MNHNS and CDR2 is SASEGT. CDR3 DNA sequence: TGTGCCAGCAGTGAATGGGAGGGGCAGAGAGCCTACGAGCAGTACTTC. It encodes CASSEWEGQRAYEQYF.

CDR3 sequence (DNA): TGCGCCAGCAGCCAAGAAAACAGGGATAACTATGGCTACACCTTC. Encoded protein: CASSQENRDNYGYTF. The chain is built from TRBV4-1 and TRBJ1-2, with D possibly matching TRBD1 (6 bases). This CDR3 comprises 15 residues. CDR1 and CDR2 (germline): MGHRA, YSYEKL. V lost 0 bases, J lost 1 base, and 9 bases lay in between.

DNA for the CDR3: TGTGCCAGCAGCTTGGTGGGGGGGCCAGCAGATACGCAGTATTTT. This codes for CASSLVGGPADTQYF. The chain employs TRBV5-4 and TRBJ2-3, with D tentatively TRBD2 (7 bases). The V and J ends lost 0 bases and 4 bases respectively, with 12 bases between them. The CDR3 sequence is 15 residues long. Germline CDR1 reads SGHNT; CDR2 reads YYREEE (reference sequence).

V usage is TRBV28 and J usage is TRBJ1-5, with TRBD1 matching 7 bases. Germline trimming cut 5 bases from V and 6 bases from J; bases unmatched to any gene: 7. This CDR3 region has 14 residues. From germline, CDR1 is MDHEN and CDR2 SYDVKM. The CDR3 here is CASSPSTGFQPQHF. CDR3 sequence (DNA): TGTGCCAGCAGTCCGTCGACAGGGTTTCAGCCCCAGCATTTT. The full variable domain, in which reference TRBV28 and TRBJ1-5 provide the parts outside the CDR3, is DVKVTQSSRYLVKRTGEKVFLECVQDMDHENMFWYRQDPGLGLRLIYFSYDVKMKEKGDIPEGYSVSREKKERFSLILESASTNQTSMYLCASSPSTGFQPQHFGDGTRLSIL.

V and J are TRBV7-6 and TRBJ2-7; D might be TRBD2 (5 bases). V dropped 1 base and J dropped 5 bases, with 15 bases sitting between them. This CDR3 comprises 15 residues. From germline, CDR1 is SGHVS and CDR2 FNYEAQ. DNA for the CDR3: TGTGCCAGCAGCTTAGACGGACTTCGTCAGAACGAGCAGTACTTC. Its translation is CASSLDGLRQNEQYF.

J is TRBJ2-1 and V is TRBV4-2, with D perhaps matching TRBD1 (6 bases). The CDR3 is made up of 14 amino acids. Germline V gene data show CDR1 as LGHNA and CDR2 as YNFKEQ. Trimming removed 0 bases at V and 13 bases at J, with 16 bases between. The CDR3 loop is CASSQETGTQDQFF. CDR3 sequence (DNA): TGTGCCAGCAGCCAAGAAACCGGGACACAAGACCAGTTCTTC.

The CDR3 DNA follows: TGTGCCAGCAGCCAAGATTATGAAGGACTAGCGCACAATGAGCAGTTCTTC. Translation: CASSQDYEGLAHNEQFF. This chain links TRBV4-2 with TRBJ2-1; TRBD2 matches at 9 bases. This CDR3 comprises 17 residues. The V and J ends lost 0 bases and 5 bases, in that order; junction bases with no gene match: 8. Germline V CDR1 and CDR2: LGHNA, YNFKEQ.

This sequence joins TRBV7-9 and TRBJ1-1, with D uncertain. Trimming cost V 0 bases and J 0 bases, with 8 bases left between them. This CDR3 contains 15 residues. Germline V gene data show CDR1 as SEHNR and CDR2 as FQNEAQ (reference sequence). In nucleotides, the CDR3 is TGTGCCAGCAGCTTAGCAGTCGGAATGAACACTGAAGCTTTCTTT. Its translation: CASSLAVGMNTEAFF.

The chain combines TRBV5-1 with TRBJ2-2, with TRBD2 matching over 10 bases. CDR1 SGHRS and CDR2 YFSETQ come from the germline V gene. V dropped 8 bases and J dropped 0; count of bases not matched to a gene: 4. The CDR3 loop spans 15 amino acids. The CDR3 DNA sequence: TGCGCCAGTCTAGCGGGAGACGCGAACACCGGGGAGCTGTTTTTT. Its translation is CASLAGDANTGELFF.

This clone was recorded once. V and J are TRBV2 and TRBJ2-5; 7 bases match TRBD1. This CDR3 is 14 amino acids long. Trimming at V came to 6 bases and at J to 5 bases, leaving 9 bases not matched to a gene. The germline CDR1 and CDR2 sequences are SNHLY and FYNNEI. The CDR3: CASSPRQGLETQYF. The CDR3 DNA is TGTGCCAGCAGCCCCCGACAGGGTTTGGAGACCCAGTACTTC.

The CDR3 reads CASSLDTDTQYF. CDR3 coding DNA: TGTGCCAGCAGCTTGGACACAGATACGCAGTATTTT. The chain links TRBV7-9 to TRBJ2-3, with D unclear. V lost 3 bases and J lost 2, with 3 bases in between. The CDR3 is 12 residues long. Germline V gene lookup returns CDR1 SEHNR and CDR2 FQNEAQ (reference sequence).

The J gene is TRBJ2-1, the V gene TRBV20-1; no clear D. The V and J ends lost 6 bases and 10 bases respectively, with 13 bases between them. The CDR3 consists of 11 residues. Germline V gene lookup returns CDR1 DFQATT and CDR2 SNEGSKA (reference sequence). CDR3 protein: CSAPDWGEQFF. CDR3 bases: TGCAGTGCCCCCGATTGGGGAGAGCAGTTCTTC.

J is TRBJ1-1 and V is TRBV4-1; D gene uncertain. V was shortened by 1 base and J by 0 bases, with 12 bases between the two germline ends. The CDR3 length is 16 residues. From germline, CDR1 is MGHRA and CDR2 YSYEKL. The CDR3 sequence: CASSQVIGPLNTEAFF. As DNA, the CDR3 is TGCGCCAGCAGCCAAGTAATAGGACCCTTGAACACTGAAGCTTTCTTT.

The V call is TRBV5-1, the J call TRBJ2-1; TRBD1 matches 7 bases. Germline CDR1 is SGHRS and CDR2 is YFSETQ. The CDR3 has 18 residues. Germline trimming cut 1 base from V and 3 bases from J; bases unmatched to any gene: 13. The DNA of the CDR3 is TGCGCCAGCAGCTTGTATTCCGACAGGGACCCTTTCTACAATGAGCAGTTCTTC. Translated: CASSLYSDRDPFYNEQFF.

The chain carries TRBV2 and TRBJ1-5; 8 positions match TRBD1. Trimming took 8 bases from V and 3 from J; bases not matched to a gene: 6. The CDR3 runs 14 residues. CDR1 is SNHLY and CDR2 is FYNNEI in the germline V gene. CDR3 in DNA: TGTGCCAGCGGACGACAGGGGCTCAATCAGCCCCAGCATTTT. This codes for CASGRQGLNQPQHF.

The rearrangement joins TRBV29-1 to TRBJ2-1; 8 bases line up with TRBD1. The germline V gene encodes CDR1 SQVTM and CDR2 ANQGSEA. The CDR3 sequence is 14 residues long. J gave up 9 bases and V 6 bases, and 13 bases lay outside the gene matches. CDR3 DNA sequence: TGCAGCGTCCACACCCGGGACAGGCTTGTTGAGCAGTTCTTC. Its protein product is CSVHTRDRLVEQFF.

The chain carries TRBV6-1 and TRBJ2-3; TRBD2 matches 11 bases. The CDR3 extends over 15 amino acids. With V trimmed by 2 bases and J by 4 bases, 2 bases remained unmatched. CDR1 is MNHNS and CDR2 is SASEGT in the germline V gene. CDR3 sequence (DNA): TGTGCCAGCAGTGAATGGGGACTAGCGGCAGATACGCAGTATTTT. Protein product: CASSEWGLAADTQYF.

This clone was picked up a small number of times. The chain combines TRBV4-2 with TRBJ2-7; the D is unclear. V was cut by 6 bases and J by 7 bases, with 22 bases left in between. Per germline, CDR1 LGHNA and CDR2 YNFKEQ. This CDR3 spans 15 amino acids. This chain's CDR3 is CASSPWAGLRYEQYF. In DNA, the CDR3 is TGTGCCAGCAGTCCTTGGGCAGGTTTAAGGTATGAGCAGTACTTC.